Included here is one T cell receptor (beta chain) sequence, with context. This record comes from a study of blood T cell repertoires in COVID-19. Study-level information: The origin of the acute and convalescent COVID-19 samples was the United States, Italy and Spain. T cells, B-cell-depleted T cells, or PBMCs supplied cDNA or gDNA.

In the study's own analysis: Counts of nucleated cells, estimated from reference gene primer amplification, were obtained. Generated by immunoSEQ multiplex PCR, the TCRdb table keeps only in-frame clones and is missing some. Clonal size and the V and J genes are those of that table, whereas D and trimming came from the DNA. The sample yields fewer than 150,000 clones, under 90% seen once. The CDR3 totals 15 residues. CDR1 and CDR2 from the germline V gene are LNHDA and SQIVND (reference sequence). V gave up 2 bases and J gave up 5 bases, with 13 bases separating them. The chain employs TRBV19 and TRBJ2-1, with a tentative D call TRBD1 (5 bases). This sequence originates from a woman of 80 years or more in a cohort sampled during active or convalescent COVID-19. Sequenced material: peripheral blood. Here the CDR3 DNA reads TGTGCCAGTAGTATAATAGGGGTTGGGAACAATGAGCAGTTCTTC. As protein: CASSIIGVGNNEQFF.